This TCR beta chain comes out of a study of cytomegalovirus exposure and HLA in healthy donors. The PCR was carried out with 60 Vbeta primers and 13 Jbeta primers. Some clones are missing from TCRdb's copy, which holds only in-frame ones; the method was immunoSEQ multiplex PCR. The sample has around 200,000 clones, approximately 80% seen once. Germline V CDR1 and CDR2: GTSNPN, SVGIG (reference sequence). This CDR3 contains 13 residues. V lost 5 bases, J lost 4 bases, and 15 bases lay in between. This clone has more than one count but fewer than ten. The chain couples TRBV30 to TRBJ2-7; no clear D gene. This sequence originates from a girl under 10 years old in good health and CMV-seropositive. The material sequenced was PBMCs. CDR3 sequence reads: CAWGRKTEYEQYF. CDR3 bases: TGTGCCTGGGGAAGGAAAACAGAGTACGAGCAGTACTTC.